This T cell receptor (beta chain) was recovered during a study of response to subunit inactivated influenza vaccine. The study, taken as a whole, reports: The authors put forward the suggestion that each seasonal influenza vaccination may bring in only a limited number of new T cells.

TCRdb used MiXCR to reprocess the RT-PCR reads, holding one entry per CDR3 protein. The table records under 850,000 distinct CDR3 sequences, 15% to 20% of them present only once. There are many counts of this clonotype. The target antigen is unknown. The sequences come from PBMCs from blood, collected 4 to 6 days after vaccination. The TCR sequence derives from a man in his fifties or sixties who received an inactivated influenza vaccine.

This CDR3 is CASSIATVHRGEQFF. The CDR3 DNA follows: TGTGCCAGCAGTATCGCTACCGTTCATAGGGGGGAGCAGTTCTTC. The rearrangement joins TRBV12-3 or TRBV12-4 to TRBJ2-1, with D perhaps TRBD1 (6 bases). CDR3 length: 15 residues. V shed 5 bases and J shed 10 bases, with 21 bases lying between them.